A selection of T cell receptor beta chains follows, all from one sample in a study of beta chain features in type 1 diabetes. Data came from immunoSEQ multiplex PCR; TCRdb stores just in-frame clones and leaves some out. The repertoire holds roughly 730,000 clones, roughly 12% seen once, with less than 0.025% in the top ten. Input material: naive CD4+ T cells from blood. The receptor set was obtained from a young man with type 1 diabetes. The CDR3 runs from the conserved cysteine through the conserved F or W. D genes are given only for firm matches. Clone size is given for some rows only: seen once, a few or many times, or a class if the clone is expanded.

few,TRBV5-4,TRBJ2-7,NA,TGTGCCAGCAGCTTCCAAGACGAGCAGTACTTC,CASSFQDEQYF
NA,TRBV6-5,TRBJ1-4,NA,TGTGCCAGCAGTCGCCAGGGAGCAACTAATGAAAAACTGTTTTTT,CASSRQGATNEKLFF
NA,TRBV18,TRBJ2-7,TRBD1,TGTGCCAGCTCACCACCGGGACAGGGGGCCTACGAGCAGTACTTC,CASSPPGQGAYEQYF
few,TRBV23-1,TRBJ2-1,NA,TGCGCCAGCAGGGCACAAATAAGCTCCTACAATGAGCAGTTCTTC,CASRAQISSYNEQFF
few,TRBV30,TRBJ2-1,NA,TGTGCCTGGGGTCAGGGAGGAAATGAGCAGTTCTTC,CAWGQGGNEQFF
few,TRBV28,TRBJ1-1,NA,TGTGCCAGCAGCCGCTCAGTGAACACTGAAGCTTTCTTT,CASSRSVNTEAFF
few,TRBV4-1,TRBJ1-2,NA,TGCGCCAGCAGCCAAGTAAAGACAGCAGCTGTGGGCTACACCTTC,CASSQVKTAAVGYTF
NA,TRBV5-1,TRBJ1-1,TRBD1,TGCGCCAGCAGCTTTGGACAGGACTCCACTGAAGCTTTCTTT,CASSFGQDSTEAFF
few,TRBV7-8,TRBJ1-1,NA,TGTGCCAGCAGCCAGCCATTTGTGGGTAGGAACGCTTTCTTT,CASSQPFVGRNAFF
few,TRBV29-1,TRBJ2-5,NA,TGCAGCGTTCGGCCGAAAGAGACCCAGTACTTC,CSVRPKETQYF
NA,TRBV29-1,TRBJ2-7,NA,TGCAGCGTTGGAGGGACACTTACCTACGAGCAGTACTTC,CSVGGTLTYEQYF
NA,TRBV7-3,TRBJ1-5,NA,TGTGCCAGCAGGTCTAATCAGCCCCAGCATTTT,CASRSNQPQHF
few,TRBV29-1,TRBJ1-1,NA,TGCAGCGTTGAGTCAGGGCAGGGAGGAACTGAAGCTTTCTTT,CSVESGQGGTEAFF
NA,TRBV9,TRBJ1-1,NA,TGTGCCAGCAGCGTAGAATGGGGTGGCACTGAAGCTTTCTTT,CASSVEWGGTEAFF
few,TRBV7-2,TRBJ2-3,NA,TGTGCCAGCAGCTTAGGGTACACAGATACGCAGTATTTT,CASSLGYTDTQYF
NA,TRBV29-1,TRBJ1-1,NA,TGCAGCGTGGGGCCCCCGCAGGGAAGAGTTGAAGCTTTCTTT,CSVGPPQGRVEAFF
few,TRBV7-2,TRBJ1-2,NA,TGTGCCAGCAGCTTGGACAGCACTAACTATGGCTACACCTTC,CASSLDSTNYGYTF
few,TRBV29-1,TRBJ1-2,NA,TGCAGCGTTGAAGTCGGGCCGTCGGGGAACTATGGCTACACCTTC,CSVEVGPSGNYGYTF